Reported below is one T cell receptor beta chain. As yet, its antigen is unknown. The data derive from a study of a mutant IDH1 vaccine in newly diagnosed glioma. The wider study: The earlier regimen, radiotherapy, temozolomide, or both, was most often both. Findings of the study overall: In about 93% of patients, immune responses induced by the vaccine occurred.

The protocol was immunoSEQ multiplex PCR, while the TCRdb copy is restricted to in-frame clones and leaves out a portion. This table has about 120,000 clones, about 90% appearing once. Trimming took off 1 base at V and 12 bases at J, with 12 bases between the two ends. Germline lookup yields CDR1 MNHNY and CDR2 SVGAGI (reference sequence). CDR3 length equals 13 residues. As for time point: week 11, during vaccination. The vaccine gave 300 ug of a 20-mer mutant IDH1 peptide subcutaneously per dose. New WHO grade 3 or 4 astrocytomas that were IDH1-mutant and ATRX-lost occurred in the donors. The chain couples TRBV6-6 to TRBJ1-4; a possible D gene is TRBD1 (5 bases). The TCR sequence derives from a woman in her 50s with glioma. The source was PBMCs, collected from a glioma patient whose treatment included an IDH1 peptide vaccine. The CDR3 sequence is CASSYWEVGELFF. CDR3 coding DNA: TGTGCCAGCAGTTACTGGGAGGTGGGGGAACTGTTTTTT.